Sequencing of this T cell receptor (beta chain) was carried out in a study of human T cells and chemical hapten exposure. Study-level points and caveats: Expanded TCRs made up significantly more big CDR3 similarity clusters than controls did.

Germline-derived CDR1 and CDR2 are MDHEN and SYDVKM. The CDR3 runs 15 residues. V shed 10 bases and J shed 2 bases, with 19 bases lying between them. The sample holds many counts of this clonotype. Its target is unknown. Via MiXCR, TCRdb re-called the RACE reads, giving one row per CDR3 protein. This sample has approximately 370,000 distinct CDR3 sequences, with around 5.5% found just once. Time point of the sample: pre-sensitization, week 0. The sample's treatment: therapeutic diphenylcyclopropenone sensitization with weekly scalp DPC. Whole blood, unfractionated, served as the material for total RNA extraction.

The sample in question was whole blood, obtained in connection with sensitization to the hapten diphenylcyclopropenone (DPC). The receptor comes from a woman aged 18-30 years with alopecia areata. Some clones in this sample may be carry-over from other donors' samples. V usage is TRBV28 and J usage is TRBJ2-3; D is perhaps TRBD1 (5 bases). CDR3 nucleotide sequence: TGTGCCACAGCAGGGCGCCAAATAATCACAGATACGCAGTATTTT. Translating gives CATAGRQIITDTQYF.